This T cell receptor (beta chain) was identified during a study of shared clonotypes between healthy human individuals. CDR3 length: 16 amino acids. V shed 2 bases and J shed 2 bases, with 15 bases lying between them. The germline V gene has CDR1 MGHRA and CDR2 YSYEKL. The sample holds one count of this clone. The repertoire was sequenced with immunoSEQ multiplex PCR; TCRdb's copy has only in-frame clones and lacks some. The sample shows approximately 100,000 clones, about 70% of them seen only once. The rearrangement uses TRBV4-1 and TRBJ1-1, with D tentatively TRBD1 (6 bases). The sequencing sample was made of memory CD8+ T cells sorted from blood. The subset denotes: CD45RO+ cells pooled with CCR7-negative TemRA cells. This TCR derives from a woman aged 25 to 39 in good health. This CDR3 is CASSQPGGGRNTEAFF. In nucleotides, the CDR3 is TGCGCCAGCAGCCAACCGGGGGGGGGCAGAAACACTGAAGCTTTCTTT.